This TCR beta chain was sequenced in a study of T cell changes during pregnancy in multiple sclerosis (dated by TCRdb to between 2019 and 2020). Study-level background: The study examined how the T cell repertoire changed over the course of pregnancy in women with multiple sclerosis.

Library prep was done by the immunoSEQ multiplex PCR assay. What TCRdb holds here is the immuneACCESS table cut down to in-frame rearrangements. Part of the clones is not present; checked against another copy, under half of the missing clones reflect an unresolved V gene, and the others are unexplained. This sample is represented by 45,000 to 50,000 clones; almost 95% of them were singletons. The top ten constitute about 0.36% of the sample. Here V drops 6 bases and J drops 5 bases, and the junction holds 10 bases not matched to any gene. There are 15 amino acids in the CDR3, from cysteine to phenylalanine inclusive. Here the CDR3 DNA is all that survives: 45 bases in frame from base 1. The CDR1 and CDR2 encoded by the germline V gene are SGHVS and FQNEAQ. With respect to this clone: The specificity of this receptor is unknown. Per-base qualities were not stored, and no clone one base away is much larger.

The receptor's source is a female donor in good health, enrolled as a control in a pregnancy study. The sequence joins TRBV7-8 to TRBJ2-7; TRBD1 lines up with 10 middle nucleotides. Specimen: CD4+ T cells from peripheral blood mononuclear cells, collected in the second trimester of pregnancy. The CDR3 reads CASSLTGGQLNEQYF. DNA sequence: TGTGCCAGCAGTCTGACAGGGGGCCAGTTGAACGAGCAGTACTTC.